This TCR beta chain was captured in a study of T-cell reconstitution after alpha-beta-depleted transplantation in children. Findings of the study overall: Counts and diversity of T cells one year after transplant came mostly from newly produced T cells. Reportedly, only several hundred clones from non-depleted graft cells drove alpha-beta T-cell counts at about two months. From surviving recipient T cells and thymic progenitors came the high day-60 TCRbeta diversity observed in some patients.

V dropped 6 bases and J dropped 1 base, with 22 bases sitting between them. The CDR3 contains 17 residues. Per germline, CDR1 SQVTM and CDR2 ANQGSEA. Unique molecular identifiers featured in how the TCRbeta library was prepared. In TCRdb, the PCR reads were re-called with MiXCR into one record per CDR3 protein. The data show around 420,000 distinct CDR3 sequences, around 15% seen once. This clonotype was observed many times. The antigen is undetermined. The TCR comes from a boy under three years old who had a stem cell transplant for Wiskott-Aldrich syndrome, so the T cells may come from the graft donor. This specimen was PBMCs, mostly from graft donor cells, taken 360 days after TCRalphabeta/CD19-depleted stem cell transplant. The V gene is TRBV29-1, the J gene TRBJ2-4, with D uncertain. The chain's CDR3 is CSVTSPRKHVAKNIQYF. CDR3 bases: TGCAGCGTGACCTCCCCCCGCAAGCATGTGGCCAAAAACATTCAGTACTTC.